This TCR beta chain was identified during a study of T cell responses to AZD1222 COVID-19 vaccine. Some clones are missing from TCRdb's copy, which holds only in-frame ones; the method was immunoSEQ multiplex PCR. The table lists roughly 180,000 clones, approximately 86% of them singletons. A remark on this clone: Its target is unknown.

The CDR3 totals 14 residues. Germline V gene sequence: CDR1 SNHLY, CDR2 FYNNEI. Germline trimming cut 3 bases from V and 3 bases from J; bases unmatched to any gene: 3. The study, taken as a whole, reports: Breadth and depth of Spike-specific TCRs rose after two AZD1222 doses. Among vaccine-associated CD4 TCRs, coverage spanned spike, with dominance at 160-218 and 743-854.

The genes are TRBV2 and TRBJ2-7; 9 nucleotides agree with TRBD1. This clonotype was obtained from an adult in good health. Specimen: peripheral blood, collected on day 0 of AZD1222 vaccination. The CDR3 region is CASSDGTGIYEQYF. The DNA for the CDR3 is TGTGCCAGCAGTGATGGGACAGGGATCTACGAGCAGTACTTC.